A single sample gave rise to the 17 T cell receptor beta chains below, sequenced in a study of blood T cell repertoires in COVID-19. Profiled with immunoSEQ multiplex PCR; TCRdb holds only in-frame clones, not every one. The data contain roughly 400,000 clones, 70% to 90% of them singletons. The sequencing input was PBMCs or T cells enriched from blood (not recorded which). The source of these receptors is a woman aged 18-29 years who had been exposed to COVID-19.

The DNA for the CDR3 is TGTGCCAGCAGTGCCGGGGGGGGCGTTGGAGAGACCCAGTACTTC. Amino acid sequence: CASSAGGGVGETQYF. The chain uses TRBV6-4 and TRBJ2-5, with TRBD2 identical over 8 bases. The CDR3 is 15 residues long. In germline, CDR1 is MRHNA, CDR2 SNTAGT. With 4 bases clipped from V and 4 bases from J, the junction kept 8 bases outside the gene matches.

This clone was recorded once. CDR3 in amino acids: CASSLFSAISYEQYF. The CDR3 region has the DNA TGTGCCAGCAGTTTATTCAGCGCTATCTCCTACGAGCAGTACTTC. The rearrangement links TRBV28 to TRBJ2-7; no reliable D call. Trimming left V 1 base short and J 0 bases short, with 10 bases between. CDR3 length equals 15 residues. Germline CDR1 is MDHEN and CDR2 is SYDVKM.

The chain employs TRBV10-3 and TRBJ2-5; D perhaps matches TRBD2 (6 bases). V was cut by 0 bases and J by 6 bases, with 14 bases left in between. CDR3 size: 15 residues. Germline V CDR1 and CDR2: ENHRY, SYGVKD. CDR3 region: CAISESGGLSQTQYF. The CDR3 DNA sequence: TGTGCCATCAGTGAGTCCGGGGGACTTTCCCAGACCCAGTACTTC.

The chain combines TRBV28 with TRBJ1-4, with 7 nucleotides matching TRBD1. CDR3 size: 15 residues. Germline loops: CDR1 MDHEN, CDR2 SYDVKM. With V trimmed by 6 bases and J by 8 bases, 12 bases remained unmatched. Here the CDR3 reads CASSQPSGGREKLFF. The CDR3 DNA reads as TGTGCCAGCAGCCAGCCCTCAGGGGGACGGGAAAAACTGTTTTTT.

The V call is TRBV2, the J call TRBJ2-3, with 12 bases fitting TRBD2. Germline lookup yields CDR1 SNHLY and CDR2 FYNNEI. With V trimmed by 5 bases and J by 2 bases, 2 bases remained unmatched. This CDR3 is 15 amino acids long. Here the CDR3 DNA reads TGTGCCAGCAGTCGGACTAGCGGGGACACAGATACGCAGTATTTT. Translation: CASSRTSGDTDTQYF.

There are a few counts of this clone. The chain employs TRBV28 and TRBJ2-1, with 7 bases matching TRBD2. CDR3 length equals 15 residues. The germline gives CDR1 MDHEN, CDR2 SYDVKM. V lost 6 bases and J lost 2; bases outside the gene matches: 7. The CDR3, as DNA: TGTGCCAGCAGCGGGCTAGCGGATACCTACAATGAGCAGTTCTTC. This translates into CASSGLADTYNEQFF.

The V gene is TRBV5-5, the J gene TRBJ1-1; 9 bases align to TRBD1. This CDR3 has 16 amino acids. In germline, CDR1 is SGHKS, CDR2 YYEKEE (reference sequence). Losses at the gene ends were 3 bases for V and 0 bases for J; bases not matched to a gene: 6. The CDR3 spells CASSSSTGGLNTEAFF. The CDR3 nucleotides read TGTGCCAGCAGCTCCTCAACAGGGGGCCTGAACACTGAAGCTTTCTTT.

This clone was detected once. The CDR3 DNA is TGCGCCAGCAGCCGAGGACAGCAAAACACTGAAGCTTTCTTT. Its protein product is CASSRGQQNTEAFF. V and J are TRBV4-1 and TRBJ1-1, with D possibly matching TRBD1 (6 bases). The CDR3 length is 14 residues. Germline-derived CDR1 and CDR2 are MGHRA and YSYEKL. Deletions cut 4 bases from V and 2 bases from J, with 11 bases between.

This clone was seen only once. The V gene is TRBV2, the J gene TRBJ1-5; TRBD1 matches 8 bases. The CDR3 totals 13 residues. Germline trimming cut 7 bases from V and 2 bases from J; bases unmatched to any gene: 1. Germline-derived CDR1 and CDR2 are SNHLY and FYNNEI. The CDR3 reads CASKTGGNQPQHF. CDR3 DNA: TGTGCCAGCAAGACAGGGGGCAATCAGCCCCAGCATTTT.

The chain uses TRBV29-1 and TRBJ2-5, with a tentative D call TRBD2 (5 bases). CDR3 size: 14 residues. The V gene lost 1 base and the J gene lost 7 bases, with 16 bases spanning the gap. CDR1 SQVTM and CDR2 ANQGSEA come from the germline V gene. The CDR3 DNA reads TGCAGCGTTGAAGCCCAAGAGGGATCTGTGACCCAGTACTTC. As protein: CSVEAQEGSVTQYF.

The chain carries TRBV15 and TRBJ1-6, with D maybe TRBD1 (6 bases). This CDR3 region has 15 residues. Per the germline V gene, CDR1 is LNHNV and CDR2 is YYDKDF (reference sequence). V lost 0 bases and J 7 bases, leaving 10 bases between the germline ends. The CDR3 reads CATSRDGTTNSPLHF. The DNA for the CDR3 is TGTGCCACCAGCAGAGACGGGACAACCAATTCACCCCTCCACTTT.

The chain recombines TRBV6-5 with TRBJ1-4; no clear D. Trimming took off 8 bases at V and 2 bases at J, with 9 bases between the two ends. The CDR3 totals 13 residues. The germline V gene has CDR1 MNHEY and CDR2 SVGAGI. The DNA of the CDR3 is TGTGCCAGCTCGAGGGCGACTAATGAAAAACTGTTTTTT. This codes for CASSRATNEKLFF.

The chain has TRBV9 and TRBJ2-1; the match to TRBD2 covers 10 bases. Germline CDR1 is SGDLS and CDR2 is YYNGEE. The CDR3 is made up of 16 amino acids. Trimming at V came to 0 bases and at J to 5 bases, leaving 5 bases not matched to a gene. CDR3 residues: CASSVDWTSGNNEQFF. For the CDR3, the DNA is TGTGCCAGCAGCGTAGATTGGACTAGCGGAAACAATGAGCAGTTCTTC.

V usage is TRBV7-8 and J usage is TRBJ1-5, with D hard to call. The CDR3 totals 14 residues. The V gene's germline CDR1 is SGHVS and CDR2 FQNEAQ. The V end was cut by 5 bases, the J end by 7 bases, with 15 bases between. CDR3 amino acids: CASSPEGGEQPQHF. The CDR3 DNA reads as TGTGCCAGCAGCCCCGAGGGCGGAGAGCAGCCCCAGCATTTT.

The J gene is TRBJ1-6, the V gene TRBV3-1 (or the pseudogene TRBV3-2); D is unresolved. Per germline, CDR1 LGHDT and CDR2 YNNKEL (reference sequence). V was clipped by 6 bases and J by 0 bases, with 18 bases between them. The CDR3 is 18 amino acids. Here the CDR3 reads CASRYNVEGSSYNSPLHF. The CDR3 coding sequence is TGTGCCAGCAGGTACAACGTGGAGGGAAGCTCCTATAATTCACCCCTCCACTTT.

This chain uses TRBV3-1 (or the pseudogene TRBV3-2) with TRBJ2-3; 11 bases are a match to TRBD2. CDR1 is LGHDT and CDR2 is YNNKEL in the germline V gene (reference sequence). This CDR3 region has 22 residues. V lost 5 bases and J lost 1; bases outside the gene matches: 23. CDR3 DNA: TGTGCCAGCAGCTCTACCCTAGGGTCGGGTGCTAGCGGGGGGCAACGCACAGATACGCAGTATTTT. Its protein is CASSSTLGSGASGGQRTDTQYF.

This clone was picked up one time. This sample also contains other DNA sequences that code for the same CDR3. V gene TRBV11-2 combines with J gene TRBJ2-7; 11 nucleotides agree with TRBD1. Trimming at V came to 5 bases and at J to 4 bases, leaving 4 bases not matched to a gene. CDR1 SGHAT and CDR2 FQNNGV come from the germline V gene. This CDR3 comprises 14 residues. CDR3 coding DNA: TGTGCCAGCAGCCCTGGACAGGGGGCATACGAGCAGTACTTC. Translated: CASSPGQGAYEQYF.